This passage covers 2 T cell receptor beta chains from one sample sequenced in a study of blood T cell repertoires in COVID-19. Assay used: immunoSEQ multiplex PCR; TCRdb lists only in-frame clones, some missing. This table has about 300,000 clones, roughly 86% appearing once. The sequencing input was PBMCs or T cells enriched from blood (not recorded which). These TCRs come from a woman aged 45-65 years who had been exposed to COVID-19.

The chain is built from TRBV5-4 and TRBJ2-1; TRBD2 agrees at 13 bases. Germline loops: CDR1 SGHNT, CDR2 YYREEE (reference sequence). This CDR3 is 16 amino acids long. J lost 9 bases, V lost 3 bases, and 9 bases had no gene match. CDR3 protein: CASSSSLAGGPPEQFF. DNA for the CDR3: TGTGCCAGCAGCTCCTCACTAGCGGGGGGGCCGCCTGAGCAGTTCTTC. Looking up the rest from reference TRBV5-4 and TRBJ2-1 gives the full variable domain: ETGVTQSPTHLIKTRGQQVTLRCSSQSGHNTVSWYQQALGQGPQFIFQYYREEENGRGNFPPRFSGLQFPNYSSELNVNALELDDSALYLCASSSSLAGGPPEQFFGPGTRLTVL.

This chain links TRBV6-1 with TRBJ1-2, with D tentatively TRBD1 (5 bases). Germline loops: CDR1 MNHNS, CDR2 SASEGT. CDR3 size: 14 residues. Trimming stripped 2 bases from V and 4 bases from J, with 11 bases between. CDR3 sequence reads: CASSENWGLYGYTF. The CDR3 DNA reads TGTGCCAGCAGTGAAAATTGGGGCCTCTATGGCTACACCTTC.